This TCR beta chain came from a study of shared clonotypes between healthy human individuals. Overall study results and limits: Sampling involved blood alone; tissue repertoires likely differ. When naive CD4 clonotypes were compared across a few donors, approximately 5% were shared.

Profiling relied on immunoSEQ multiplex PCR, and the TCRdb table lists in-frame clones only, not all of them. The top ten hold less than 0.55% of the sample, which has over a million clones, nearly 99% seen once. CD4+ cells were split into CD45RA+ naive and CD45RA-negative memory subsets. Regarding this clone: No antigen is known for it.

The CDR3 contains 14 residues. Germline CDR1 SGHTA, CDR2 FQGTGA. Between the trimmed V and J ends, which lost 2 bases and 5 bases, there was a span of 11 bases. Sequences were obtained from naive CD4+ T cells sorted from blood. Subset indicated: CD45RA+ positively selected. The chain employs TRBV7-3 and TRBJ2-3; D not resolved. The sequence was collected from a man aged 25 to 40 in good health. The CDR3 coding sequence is TGTGCCAGCAGCTTAGGTCTAGTAGGAGATACGCAGTATTTT. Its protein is CASSLGLVGDTQYF.